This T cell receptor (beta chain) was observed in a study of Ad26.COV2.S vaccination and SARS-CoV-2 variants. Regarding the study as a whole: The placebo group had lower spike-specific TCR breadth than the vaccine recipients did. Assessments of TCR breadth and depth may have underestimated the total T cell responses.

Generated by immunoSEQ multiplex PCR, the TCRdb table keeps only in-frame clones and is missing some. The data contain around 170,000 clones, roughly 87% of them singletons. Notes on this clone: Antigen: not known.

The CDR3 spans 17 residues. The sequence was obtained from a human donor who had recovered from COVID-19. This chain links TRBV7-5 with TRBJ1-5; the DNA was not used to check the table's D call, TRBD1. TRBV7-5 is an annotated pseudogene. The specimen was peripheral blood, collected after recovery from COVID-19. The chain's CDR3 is CARSLNLRTGRNQPQHF. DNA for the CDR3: TGTGCCAGAAGCTTGAATCTAAGGACAGGGCGCAATCAGCCCCAGCATTTT.